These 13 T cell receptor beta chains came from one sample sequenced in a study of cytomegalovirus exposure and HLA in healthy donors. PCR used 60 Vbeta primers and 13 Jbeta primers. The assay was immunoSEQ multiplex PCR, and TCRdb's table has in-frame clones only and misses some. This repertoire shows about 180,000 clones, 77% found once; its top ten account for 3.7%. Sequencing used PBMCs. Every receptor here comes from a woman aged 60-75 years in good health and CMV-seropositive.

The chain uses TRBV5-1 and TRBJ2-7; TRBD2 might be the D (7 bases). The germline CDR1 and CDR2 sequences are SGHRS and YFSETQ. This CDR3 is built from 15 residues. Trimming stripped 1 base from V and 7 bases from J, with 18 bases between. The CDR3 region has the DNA TGCGCCAGCAGCTTGAAGGGGGAGGGCCTGGGGGAGCAGTACTTC. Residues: CASSLKGEGLGEQYF.

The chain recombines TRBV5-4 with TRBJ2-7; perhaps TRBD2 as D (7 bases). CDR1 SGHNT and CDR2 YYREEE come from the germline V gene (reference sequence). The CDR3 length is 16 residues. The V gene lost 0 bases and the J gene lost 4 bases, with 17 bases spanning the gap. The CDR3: CASSLGGSGGLYEQYF. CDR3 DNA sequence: TGTGCCAGCAGCTTGGGGGGGTCGGGGGGCCTATACGAGCAGTACTTC.

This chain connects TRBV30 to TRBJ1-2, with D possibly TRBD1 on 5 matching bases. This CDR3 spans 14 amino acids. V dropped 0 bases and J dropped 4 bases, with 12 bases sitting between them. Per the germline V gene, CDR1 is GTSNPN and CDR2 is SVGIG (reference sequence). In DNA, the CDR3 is TGTGCCTGGAGTGTAAAAGGGACTGGCTATGGCTACACCTTC. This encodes CAWSVKGTGYGYTF.

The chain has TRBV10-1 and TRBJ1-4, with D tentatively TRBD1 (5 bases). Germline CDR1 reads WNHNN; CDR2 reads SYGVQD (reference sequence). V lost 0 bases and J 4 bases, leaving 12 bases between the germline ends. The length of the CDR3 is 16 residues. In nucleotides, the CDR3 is TGCGCCAGCAGTGAGTCTACAAGGGGCTATAATGAAAAACTGTTTTTT. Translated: CASSESTRGYNEKLFF.

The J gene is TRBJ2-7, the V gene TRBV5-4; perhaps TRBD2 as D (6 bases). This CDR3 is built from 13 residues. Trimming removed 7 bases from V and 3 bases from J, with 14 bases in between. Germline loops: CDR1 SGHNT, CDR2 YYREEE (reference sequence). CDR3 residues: CASRYGGSYEQYF. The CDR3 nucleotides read TGTGCCAGCCGCTACGGAGGGAGCTACGAGCAGTACTTC.

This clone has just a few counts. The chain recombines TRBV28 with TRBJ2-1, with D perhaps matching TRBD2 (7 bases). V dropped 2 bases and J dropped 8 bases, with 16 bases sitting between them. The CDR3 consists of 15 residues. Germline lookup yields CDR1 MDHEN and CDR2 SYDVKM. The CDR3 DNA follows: TGTGCCAGCAGTTTAGGGGCGGGGGCAGGCGATGAGCAGTTCTTC. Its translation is CASSLGAGAGDEQFF. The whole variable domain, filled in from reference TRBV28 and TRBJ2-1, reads DVKVTQSSRYLVKRTGEKVFLECVQDMDHENMFWYRQDPGLGLRLIYFSYDVKMKEKGDIPEGYSVSREKKERFSLILESASTNQTSMYLCASSLGAGAGDEQFFGPGTRLTVL.

CDR3 loop: CASIRGPGNTIYF. The CDR3 DNA is TGTGCCAGCATCAGGGGGCCAGGAAACACCATATATTTT. The chain carries TRBV28 and TRBJ1-3; the match to TRBD1 covers 8 bases. Germline CDR1 reads MDHEN; CDR2 reads SYDVKM. J gave up 4 bases and V 7 bases, and 3 bases lay outside the gene matches. The CDR3 runs to 13 residues.

The CDR3 here is CASSYSRGTDTQYF. In DNA form, the CDR3 reads TGTGCCAGCAGTTACTCCAGGGGCACAGATACGCAGTATTTT. The J gene is TRBJ2-3, the V gene TRBV6-6, with D tentatively TRBD1 (5 bases). Trimming removed 0 bases from V and 1 base from J, with 5 bases in between. CDR3 size: 14 residues. The V gene's germline CDR1 is MNHNY and CDR2 SVGAGI (reference sequence).

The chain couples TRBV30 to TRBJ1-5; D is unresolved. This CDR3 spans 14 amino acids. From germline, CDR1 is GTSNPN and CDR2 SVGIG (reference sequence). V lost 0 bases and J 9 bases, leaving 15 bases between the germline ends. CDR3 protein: CAWSVLKGGRPQHF. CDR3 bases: TGTGCCTGGAGTGTACTAAAAGGCGGAAGGCCCCAGCATTTT.

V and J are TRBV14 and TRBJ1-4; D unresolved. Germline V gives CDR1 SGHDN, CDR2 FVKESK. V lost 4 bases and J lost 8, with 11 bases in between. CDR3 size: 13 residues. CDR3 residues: CASSRSGAEKLFF. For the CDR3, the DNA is TGTGCCAGCAGCCGTTCAGGTGCGGAAAAACTGTTTTTT.

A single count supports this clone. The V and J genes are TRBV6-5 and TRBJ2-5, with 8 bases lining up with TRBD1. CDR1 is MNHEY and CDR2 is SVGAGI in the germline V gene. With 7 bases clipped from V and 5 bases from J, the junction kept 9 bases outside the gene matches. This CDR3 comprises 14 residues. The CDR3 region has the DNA TGTGCCAGCATGGGCAGGGGGCGCCGGGAGACCCAGTACTTC. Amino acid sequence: CASMGRGRRETQYF.

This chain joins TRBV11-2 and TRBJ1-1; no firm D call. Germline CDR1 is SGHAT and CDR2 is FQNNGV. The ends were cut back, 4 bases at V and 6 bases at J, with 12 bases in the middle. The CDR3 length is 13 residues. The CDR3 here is CASSSDRRAEAFF. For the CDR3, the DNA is TGTGCCAGCAGCTCAGATAGGAGGGCTGAAGCTTTCTTT. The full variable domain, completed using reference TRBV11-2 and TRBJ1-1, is EAGVAQSPRYKIIEKRQSVAFWCNPISGHATLYWYQQILGQGPKLLIQFQNNGVVDDSQLPKDRFSAERLKGVDSTLKIQPAKLEDSAVYLCASSSDRRAEAFFGQGTRLTVV.

CDR3 sequence: CASTSFYNEQFF. Written as DNA, the CDR3 is TGTGCCAGCACTTCTTTTTACAATGAGCAGTTCTTC. The genes are TRBV28 and TRBJ2-1, with D unclear. Per germline, CDR1 MDHEN and CDR2 SYDVKM. This CDR3 is 12 amino acids long. Trimming shortened V by 7 bases and J by 4 bases, and 8 bases separated the two germline ends.